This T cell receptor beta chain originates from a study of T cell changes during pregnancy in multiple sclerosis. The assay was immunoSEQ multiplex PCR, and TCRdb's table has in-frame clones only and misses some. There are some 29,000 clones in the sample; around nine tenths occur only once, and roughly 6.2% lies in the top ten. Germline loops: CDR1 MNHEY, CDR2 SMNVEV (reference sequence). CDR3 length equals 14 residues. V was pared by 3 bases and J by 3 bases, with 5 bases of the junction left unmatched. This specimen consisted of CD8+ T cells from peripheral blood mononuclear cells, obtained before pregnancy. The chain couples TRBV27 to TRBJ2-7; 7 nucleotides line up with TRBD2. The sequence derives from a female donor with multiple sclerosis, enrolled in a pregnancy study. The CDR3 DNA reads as TGTGCCAGCAGTTTGAGCGGGGACTTCTACGAGCAGTACTTC. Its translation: CASSLSGDFYEQYF.